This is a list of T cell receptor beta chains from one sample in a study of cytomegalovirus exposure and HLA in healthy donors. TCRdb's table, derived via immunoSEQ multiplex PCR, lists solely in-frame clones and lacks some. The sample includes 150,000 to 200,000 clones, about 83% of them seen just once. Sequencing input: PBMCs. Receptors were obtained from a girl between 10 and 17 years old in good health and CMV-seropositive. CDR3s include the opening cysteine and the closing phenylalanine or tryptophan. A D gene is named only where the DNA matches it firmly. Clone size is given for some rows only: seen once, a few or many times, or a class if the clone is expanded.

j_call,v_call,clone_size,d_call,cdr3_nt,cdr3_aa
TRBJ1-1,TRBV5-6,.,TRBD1,TGTGCCAGCAGCTTTACAGGGGGCAGGGACACTGAAGCTTTCTTT,CASSFTGGRDTEAFF
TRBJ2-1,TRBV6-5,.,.,TGTGCCAGCAGTGAAGGCAGGGAATTCAATGAGCAGTTCTTC,CASSEGREFNEQFF
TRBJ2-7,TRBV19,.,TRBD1,TGTGCCAGTAGTGTTACCCTGGACAGGGGCTACGAGCAGTACTTC,CASSVTLDRGYEQYF
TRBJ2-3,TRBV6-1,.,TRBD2,TGTGCCAGCAGTGACGGATTGCGGGGGGGCACAGATACGCAGTATTTT,CASSDGLRGGTDTQYF
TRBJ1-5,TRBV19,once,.,TGTGCCAGTCACAGTTATAGCAATCAGCCCCAGCATTTT,CASHSYSNQPQHF
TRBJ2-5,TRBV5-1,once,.,TGCGCCAGCAGCCCTGGTCCAGAAGAGACCCAGTACTTC,CASSPGPEETQYF
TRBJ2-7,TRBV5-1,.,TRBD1,TGCGCCAGCAGCCATCCGGGACAGCGTTACGAGCAGTACTTC,CASSHPGQRYEQYF
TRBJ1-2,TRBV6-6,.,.,TGTGCCAGCAGTTACAGCGACGGCCCCTATGGCTACACCTTC,CASSYSDGPYGYTF
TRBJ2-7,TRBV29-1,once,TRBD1,TGCAGCGTCCTGACAGGGTCCCCTTACGAGCAGTACTTC,CSVLTGSPYEQYF
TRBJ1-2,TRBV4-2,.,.,TGTGCCAGCAGCCAAGTTTCAGAATACTATGGCTACACCTTC,CASSQVSEYYGYTF
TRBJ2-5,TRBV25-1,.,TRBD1,TGTGCCAGCAGTGTAGGGGGCGAGAAGACCCAGTACTTC,CASSVGGEKTQYF
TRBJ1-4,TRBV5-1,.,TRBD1,TGCGCCAGCAGCTGGGGACAGACAACTAATGAAAAACTGTTTTTT,CASSWGQTTNEKLFF
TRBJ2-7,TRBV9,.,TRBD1,TGTGCCAGCAGCCCGGGACAGGTATACTACGAGCAGTACTTC,CASSPGQVYYEQYF
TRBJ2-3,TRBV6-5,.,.,TGTGCCAGCAGACGGGATAGCACAGATACGCAGTATTTT,CASRRDSTDTQYF
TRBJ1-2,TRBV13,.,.,TGTGCCAGCAGCTTAAGAGGGGGTGGCTACACCTTC,CASSLRGGGYTF
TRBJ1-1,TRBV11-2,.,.,TGTGCCAGCAGCCCCGCGTTTGGGGCTAACACTGAAGCTTTCTTT,CASSPAFGANTEAFF
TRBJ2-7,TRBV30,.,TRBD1,TGTGCCTGGAGTGAGGACAGGCTTGGTCTTTACGAGCAGTACTTC,CAWSEDRLGLYEQYF
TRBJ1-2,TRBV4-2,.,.,TGTGCCAGCAGCCAAGCCCCTCATGGCTACACCTTC,CASSQAPHGYTF
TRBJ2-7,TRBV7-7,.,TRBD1,TGTGCTAGCAGCTTGGACAGGGTCGGCTACGAGCAGTACTTC,CASSLDRVGYEQYF
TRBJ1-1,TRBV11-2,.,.,TGTGCCAGCAGCTTAGGGGACACCACTGAAGCTTTCTTT,CASSLGDTTEAFF
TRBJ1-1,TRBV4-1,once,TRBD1,TGCGCCAGCAGCCACCCGGACAGGGGGAACACTGAAGCTTTCTTT,CASSHPDRGNTEAFF
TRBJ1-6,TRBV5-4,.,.,TGTGCCAGCAGCCCCCGGGGGGGTGGATCACCCCTCCACTTT,CASSPRGGGSPLHF
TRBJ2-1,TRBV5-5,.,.,TGTGCCAGCAGCTTTGACTGGCTCAATGAGCAGTTCTTC,CASSFDWLNEQFF
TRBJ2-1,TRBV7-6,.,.,TGTGCCAGCAGCTTAGGAATTGGCGGGGTCGAGCAGTTCTTC,CASSLGIGGVEQFF
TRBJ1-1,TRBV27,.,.,TGTGCCAGCAGTGGATTCGGGATGAACACTGAAGCTTTCTTT,CASSGFGMNTEAFF
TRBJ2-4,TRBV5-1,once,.,TGCGCCAGCAGCTCGGGACTTCTTAACATTCAGTACTTC,CASSSGLLNIQYF
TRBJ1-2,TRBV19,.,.,TGTGCCAGTAACCCCCTCGTAAATACGCGCCTCTATGGCTACACCTTC,CASNPLVNTRLYGYTF
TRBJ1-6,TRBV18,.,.,TGTGCCAGCTCACAGGCCATGTTGAACCTGGGAGTTAATTCACCCCTCCACTTT,CASSQAMLNLGVNSPLHF
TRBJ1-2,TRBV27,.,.,TGTGCCAGCAGACCGGGGTCCCTCGGGTATGGCTACACCTTC,CASRPGSLGYGYTF
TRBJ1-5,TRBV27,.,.,TGTGCCAGCGCTGGGGGCGATAGCAATCAGCCCCAGCATTTT,CASAGGDSNQPQHF
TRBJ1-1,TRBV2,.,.,TGTGCCAGCAGAAGGGGGTCCTCTGAAGCTTTCTTT,CASRRGSSEAFF
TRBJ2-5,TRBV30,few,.,TGTGCCTGGAGTGTACGGGGCAGGGGAAGGCAAGAGACCCAGTACTTC,CAWSVRGRGRQETQYF
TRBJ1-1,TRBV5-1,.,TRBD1,TGCGCCAGCAGCCAACTGACAGGGGGAGGGAATACTGAAGCTTTCTTT,CASSQLTGGGNTEAFF
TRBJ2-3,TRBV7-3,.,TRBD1,TGTGCCAGCAGCTATACAGGGGGCCTTACAGATACGCAGTATTTT,CASSYTGGLTDTQYF
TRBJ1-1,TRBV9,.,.,TGTGCCAGCAGCGTGGGGGGAGAAGACACTGAAGCTTTCTTT,CASSVGGEDTEAFF
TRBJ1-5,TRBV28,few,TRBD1,TGTGCCAGCAGTTTACCGACAGGGAGGAGCAATCAGCCCCAGCATTTT,CASSLPTGRSNQPQHF
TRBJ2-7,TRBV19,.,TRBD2,TGTGCCAGTAGCCACCGGACTAGCAAATACGAGCAGTACTTC,CASSHRTSKYEQYF
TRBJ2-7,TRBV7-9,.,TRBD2,TGTGCCGCAGCCTCCCGGGGGGGGACCTACGAGCAGTACTTC,CAAASRGGTYEQYF
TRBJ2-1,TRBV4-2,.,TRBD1,TGTGCCAGCAGCCCCGGACAGGGGCCGGACAATGAGCAGTTCTTC,CASSPGQGPDNEQFF
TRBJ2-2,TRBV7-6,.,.,TGTGCCAGCATGAGGGCTAGCAACACCGGGGAGCTGTTTTTT,CASMRASNTGELFF
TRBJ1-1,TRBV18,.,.,TGTGCCAGCTCATCCTCAACAGGGTACGCTGAAGCTTTCTTT,CASSSSTGYAEAFF
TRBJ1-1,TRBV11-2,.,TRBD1,TGTGCCAGCACCCCTTCGACAGGGGGGGGGACTGAAGCTTTCTTT,CASTPSTGGGTEAFF
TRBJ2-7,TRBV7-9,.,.,TGTGCCAGCAGCTTCCTGATAAACAGGGCTGGGTACGAGCAGTACTTC,CASSFLINRAGYEQYF